Each of the 24 T cell receptor beta chains below was sequenced from the same sample in a study of cytomegalovirus exposure and HLA in healthy donors. In the PCR, 60 Vbeta and 13 Jbeta primers were used. TCRdb keeps only in-frame clones here, not all; method: immunoSEQ multiplex PCR. Altogether about 200,000 clones are present, 65% to 85% being singletons, with the ten largest covering less than 2%. Sequencing was done on a sample of PBMCs. Receptors originate from a man in his fifties in good health and CMV-seronegative.

In its sample, this clone was seen once. The rearrangement links TRBV13 to TRBJ2-2; TRBD1 agrees at 7 bases. The CDR3 covers 17 residues. Germline V gene sequence: CDR1 PRHDT, CDR2 FYEKMQ (reference sequence). Trimming removed 4 bases from V and 2 bases from J; junction bases left unmatched: 10. The chain's CDR3 is CASSSPGQPKNTGELFF. DNA for the CDR3: TGTGCCAGCAGCTCCCCGGGACAGCCTAAAAACACCGGGGAGCTGTTTTTT.

The chain combines TRBV5-1 with TRBJ2-2; TRBD1 might be the D (5 bases). In germline, CDR1 is SGHRS, CDR2 YFSETQ. V was shortened by 3 bases and J by 5 bases, with 8 bases between the two germline ends. This CDR3 has 13 residues. CDR3 nucleotide sequence: TGCGCCAGCAGCTGGGGCCGGACCGGGGAGCTGTTTTTT. This sequence encodes CASSWGRTGELFF. The entire variable domain, with the rest obtained from reference TRBV5-1 and TRBJ2-2, is as follows: KAGVTQTPRYLIKTRGQQVTLSCSPISGHRSVSWYQQTPGQGLQFLFEYFSETQRNKGNFPGRFSGRQFSNSRSEMNVSTLELGDSALYLCASSWGRTGELFFGEGSRLTVL.

V is TRBV28 and J is TRBJ1-1, with D maybe TRBD1 (5 bases). Looked up from germline, CDR1 is MDHEN and CDR2 is SYDVKM. V was shortened by 5 bases and J by 0 bases, with 10 bases between the two germline ends. This CDR3 is 14 amino acids long. CDR3 sequence (DNA): TGTGCCAGCAGTACGACAGCGTTGAACACTGAAGCTTTCTTT. This sequence encodes CASSTTALNTEAFF.

This chain connects TRBV6-7 to TRBJ2-1; weak D call: TRBD2 (6 bases). TRBV6-7 falls under the ORF class, with uncertain function. This CDR3 has 17 residues. V was clipped by 1 base and J by 5 bases, with 18 bases between them. CDR3 coding DNA: TGTGCCAGCAGTTACTGGGCCTCGGGGGTTCAGGACAATGAGCAGTTCTTC. Amino acids: CASSYWASGVQDNEQFF.

This rearrangement joins TRBV18 to TRBJ2-7, with 7 bases aligning to TRBD1. Germline V CDR1 and CDR2: KGHSH, LQKENI. CDR3 size: 15 residues. V lost 3 bases and J lost 7; bases outside the gene matches: 12. The CDR3: CASSPSDRRVQEQYF. For the CDR3, the DNA is TGTGCCAGCTCACCTTCGGACAGGAGAGTGCAGGAGCAGTACTTC.

This chain uses TRBV27 with TRBJ2-7; 7 nucleotides align to TRBD2. CDR1 MNHEY and CDR2 SMNVEV come from the germline V gene (reference sequence). After removal of 0 bases from V and 0 bases from J, the junction contained 5 bases not matched to a gene. The CDR3 spans 16 residues. The CDR3 DNA sequence: TGTGCCAGCAGTTTATCCCTCCGCGGGAGCTCCTACGAGCAGTACTTC. It yields the protein CASSLSLRGSSYEQYF.

The chain carries TRBV23-1 and TRBJ1-1; 9 bases are shared with TRBD1. TRBV23-1 counts as an open reading frame of uncertain function. V lost 4 bases and J lost 1; bases outside the gene matches: 1. The CDR3 sequence is 14 residues long. CDR3 in DNA: TGCGCCAGCAGTCCGGGACAGGGGAACACTGAAGCTTTCTTT. Translation gives CASSPGQGNTEAFF.

This clone was observed a single time. The rearrangement joins TRBV9 to TRBJ2-1; D gene ambiguous. The CDR3 is 17 residues long. Germline-derived CDR1 and CDR2 are SGDLS and YYNGEE. The V and J ends lost 0 bases and 2 bases respectively, with 15 bases between them. CDR3: CASSVEFSLVAYNEQFF. The CDR3 bases are TGTGCCAGCAGCGTAGAATTCTCCCTAGTGGCCTACAATGAGCAGTTCTTC.

This sequence joins TRBV4-1 and TRBJ1-4; 10 nucleotides line up with TRBD1. V was pared by 4 bases and J by 8 bases, with 10 bases of the junction left unmatched. The germline CDR1 and CDR2 sequences are MGHRA and YSYEKL. There are 16 residues in the CDR3. The CDR3 DNA reads TGCGCCAGCAGCCCAATTCCGGGACAGGGGAACGAAAAACTGTTTTTT. As protein: CASSPIPGQGNEKLFF.

The V call is TRBV9, the J call TRBJ2-3; TRBD2 is a possible D gene (6 bases). The CDR3 is 16 residues long. Germline CDR1 SGDLS, CDR2 YYNGEE. V was trimmed by 3 bases and J by 6 bases, leaving 20 bases between them. The CDR3 reads CASSEVVLAHTDTQYF. CDR3 in DNA: TGTGCCAGCAGCGAAGTGGTACTAGCACACACGGATACGCAGTATTTT.

In its sample, this clone was seen a few times. This chain links TRBV4-2 with TRBJ2-3, with 11 bases identical to TRBD2. Germline loops: CDR1 LGHNA, CDR2 YNFKEQ. The length of the CDR3 is 19 residues. With 6 bases clipped from V and 0 bases from J, the junction kept 14 bases outside the gene matches. The CDR3 reads CASRRRVAGGTWSTDTQYF. In nucleotides, the CDR3 is TGTGCCAGCAGGAGGAGGGTAGCGGGAGGGACCTGGAGCACAGATACGCAGTATTTT.

The chain carries TRBV5-1 and TRBJ1-1, with a weak D call TRBD1 (6 bases). Trimming took 3 bases from V and 0 from J, leaving 21 bases between them. This CDR3 spans 18 amino acids. Germline CDR1 SGHRS, CDR2 YFSETQ. The CDR3 coding sequence is TGCGCCAGCAGCTCCCGGACAGTGGAGGTCCGAATGAACACTGAAGCTTTCTTT. Residues: CASSSRTVEVRMNTEAFF.

This rearrangement joins TRBV27 to TRBJ2-3, with TRBD2 identical over 12 bases. Unmatched junction bases numbered 11, after V lost 5 bases and J lost 5 bases. The CDR3 loop spans 17 amino acids. Germline V gives CDR1 MNHEY, CDR2 SMNVEV (reference sequence). The CDR3 region is CASSRPRLAGVVDTQYF. The CDR3 DNA is TGTGCCAGCAGTCGACCCCGACTAGCGGGAGTGGTAGATACGCAGTATTTT.

Only one count was recorded for this clone. The chain employs TRBV4-1 and TRBJ2-6; a weak D match, TRBD2 (6 bases). V lost 0 bases, J lost 4 bases, and 13 bases lay in between. This CDR3 is 17 amino acids long. From germline, CDR1 is MGHRA and CDR2 YSYEKL. The CDR3 protein is CASSQEGRETGANVLTF. DNA for the CDR3: TGCGCCAGCAGCCAAGAGGGACGGGAGACCGGGGCCAACGTCCTGACTTTC.

The rearrangement uses TRBV5-1 and TRBJ1-1; 8 bases line up with TRBD1. CDR3 length: 15 residues. Trimming at V came to 4 bases and at J to 5 bases, leaving 10 bases not matched to a gene. Germline V gene lookup returns CDR1 SGHRS and CDR2 YFSETQ. The CDR3 region is CASSLGQGGGTEAFF. The CDR3 DNA reads TGCGCCAGCAGCCTTGGACAGGGTGGAGGAACTGAAGCTTTCTTT.

As concerns this clone: Additional DNA sequences in this sample encode the identical CDR3. The genes are TRBV11-2 and TRBJ2-5; D might be TRBD1 (5 bases). There are 12 residues in the CDR3. Germline V gene data show CDR1 as SGHAT and CDR2 as FQNNGV. Trimming shortened V by 3 bases and J by 3 bases, and 5 bases separated the two germline ends. This chain's CDR3 is CASSLTEETQYF. DNA of the CDR3: TGTGCCAGCAGCTTGACAGAAGAGACCCAGTACTTC.

This chain uses TRBV5-4 with TRBJ2-1; 7 bases map to TRBD2. CDR1 SGHNT and CDR2 YYREEE come from the germline V gene (reference sequence). V lost 5 bases, J lost 4 bases, and 9 bases stayed unmatched. The CDR3 runs 15 residues. The CDR3 nucleotides read TGTGCCAGCAGACCTCAGCGGGATCGTTACAATGAGCAGTTCTTC. The encoded protein is CASRPQRDRYNEQFF.

The chain recombines TRBV2 with TRBJ1-4; D uncertain. The germline CDR1 and CDR2 sequences are SNHLY and FYNNEI. The CDR3 covers 14 residues. The V gene lost 2 bases and the J gene lost 1 base, with 5 bases spanning the gap. The CDR3 is CASSETETNEKLFF. CDR3 nucleotide sequence: TGTGCCAGCAGTGAAACAGAAACTAATGAAAAACTGTTTTTT.

The chain uses TRBV27 and TRBJ2-7, with 11 bases lining up with TRBD2. Germline values: CDR1 MNHEY, CDR2 SMNVEV (reference sequence). The CDR3 runs 17 residues. V shed 4 bases and J 5 bases; nucleotides not matched to a gene: 13. CDR3 DNA: TGTGCCAGCAGTTCTCGCCTCATAGCGGGAGGGCCAAACGAGCAGTACTTC. It encodes CASSSRLIAGGPNEQYF.

This chain joins TRBV5-4 and TRBJ1-2; D is perhaps TRBD1 (5 bases). Trimming removed 0 bases from V and 7 bases from J, with 10 bases in between. This CDR3 has 13 residues. Germline CDR1 SGHNT, CDR2 YYREEE (reference sequence). DNA of the CDR3: TGTGCCAGCAGCTTGGGGTCGGGGGGTGGCTACACCTTC. Translated: CASSLGSGGGYTF.

The CDR3 DNA sequence: TGTGCCAGCAGCTTTCTCCCTAGCGGGAAGTCCCACAATGAGCAGTTCTTC. It yields the protein CASSFLPSGKSHNEQFF. The chain recombines TRBV7-2 with TRBJ2-1; 9 nucleotides agree with TRBD2. The ends lost 3 bases at V and 5 bases at J; junction bases unmatched: 11. Germline CDR1 reads SGHTA; CDR2 reads FQGNSA. The CDR3 runs to 17 residues.

The chain uses TRBV5-1 and TRBJ1-1, with D perhaps matching TRBD1 (6 bases). CDR3 length: 13 residues. The germline gives CDR1 SGHRS, CDR2 YFSETQ. Trimming cost V 1 base and J 6 bases, with 10 bases left between them. This CDR3 reads CASSLNRDAEAFF. Written as DNA, the CDR3 is TGCGCCAGCAGCTTGAACAGGGACGCTGAAGCTTTCTTT.

The V and J genes are TRBV6-1 and TRBJ2-1; 7 bases match TRBD1. V lost 6 bases and J lost 0; bases outside the gene matches: 5. The CDR3 totals 15 residues. Per the germline V gene, CDR1 is MNHNS and CDR2 is SASEGT. CDR3: CASRIQGSSYNEQFF. The CDR3, as DNA: TGTGCCAGCAGGATACAGGGGAGCTCCTACAATGAGCAGTTCTTC.

The chain recombines TRBV29-1 with TRBJ2-5; 8 nucleotides line up with TRBD2. The J call could be wrong; TRBJ2-7 is a better fit for the DNA end. The CDR3 is 13 residues long. CDR1 and CDR2 (germline): SQVTM, ANQGSEA. In DNA, the CDR3 is TGCAGCGCCCGGACGGGGGGGGCCTACGAGCAGTACTTC. The encoded protein is CSARTGGAYEQYF.